This T cell receptor (beta chain) came from a study of beta chain features in type 1 diabetes. Study-wide results and caveats: Shortening of TCRB CDR3s, moderate but significant, appeared in all four CD4+ subsets of Type 1 diabetes patients.

Regarding this clone: The antigen is not known.

Isolated RNA was reverse transcribed in full, so expressed TCRB transcripts were sequenced. The data were produced by immunoSEQ multiplex PCR, yet TCRdb's version contains in-frame clones alone and is incomplete. The sample contains 300,000 to 350,000 clones, around 9% of which appear only once. One heparinised blood draw, averaging roughly 110 mL, came from each donor. Sequences were obtained from central memory CD4+ T cells from blood. The origin of this receptor is a man aged 30 to 45 with type 1 diabetes.

CDR3: CASSLGTGDEETQYF. CDR3 nucleotides: TGTGCCAGCAGCTTGGGGACAGGGGATGAAGAGACCCAGTACTTC. The chain employs TRBV5-4 and TRBJ2-5; TRBD1 aligns across 9 bases. V was pared by 0 bases and J by 3 bases, with 3 bases of the junction left unmatched. CDR3 length: 15 amino acids. Germline V gene sequence: CDR1 SGHNT, CDR2 YYREEE (reference sequence).